These T cell receptor beta chains were read from a single sample in a study of T-cell reconstitution after alpha-beta-depleted transplantation in children. TCRdb recomputed calls from the PCR reads with MiXCR, one row per CDR3 protein. The sample lists more than 550,000 distinct CDR3 sequences, 10% to 13% seen once, with less than 5% in the top ten. Sequenced material: PBMCs from the stem cell graft donor, taken from the stem cell graft. The receptor source for this set is a human donor who donated a stem cell graft to a child with acute myeloid leukemia. CDR3s include the opening cysteine and the closing phenylalanine or tryptophan. A D gene is named only where the DNA matches it firmly. Rows may omit the clone size; those that give it use once, few, many or a size class.

J gene | V gene | D gene | CDR3 length | clone size | CDR3 protein | CDR3 DNA
TRBJ2-3 | TRBV5-1 | - | 15 | - | CASSPTGVNTDTQYF | TGCGCCAGCAGCCCCACGGGCGTGAACACAGATACGCAGTATTTT
TRBJ2-1 | TRBV20-1 | TRBD2 | 18 | many | CSASPIGLAGVSYNEQFF | TGCAGTGCTAGCCCCATAGGTCTAGCGGGAGTCTCCTACAATGAGCAGTTCTTC
TRBJ2-5 | TRBV4-2 | TRBD1 | 17 | few | CASSQDPANRGEETQYF | TGTGCCAGCAGCCAAGATCCTGCGAACAGGGGGGAAGAGACCCAGTACTTC
TRBJ2-7 | TRBV6-2/TRBV6-3 | - | 14 | few | CASRLPGFSYEQYF | TGTGCCAGCAGATTACCGGGTTTTTCCTACGAGCAGTACTTC
TRBJ1-2 | TRBV11-3 | TRBD1 | 18 | few | CASSLVWRSATGPYGYTF | TGTGCCAGCAGCTTAGTTTGGAGATCGGCGACAGGGCCCTATGGCTACACCTTC
TRBJ1-6 | TRBV7-2 | - | 14 | - | CASRPGRGSSPLHF | TGTGCCAGCAGGCCAGGGCGAGGAAGCTCACCCCTCCACTTT
TRBJ2-4 | TRBV28 | TRBD1 | 18 | many | CASSLPPHSKTGIGIQYF | TGTGCCAGCAGTTTACCGCCACACTCAAAGACAGGGATAGGCATTCAGTACTTC
TRBJ2-3 | TRBV7-2 | TRBD1 | 17 | - | CASSFRTGGVETDTQYF | TGTGCCAGCAGCTTTAGGACAGGGGGCGTCGAAACAGATACGCAGTATTTT
TRBJ2-7 | TRBV19 | - | 13 | - | CASGPTFGLEQYF | TGTGCCAGTGGCCCCACCTTCGGACTCGAGCAGTACTTC
TRBJ2-7 | TRBV20-1 | - | 12 | few | CSARDTMNEQYF | TGCAGTGCTAGAGATACGATGAACGAGCAGTACTTC
TRBJ2-7 | TRBV6-2/TRBV6-3 | TRBD2 | 17 | - | CASRGGLAGGGFYEQYF | TGTGCCAGCAGAGGGGGACTAGCGGGAGGAGGGTTCTACGAGCAGTACTTC
TRBJ2-5 | TRBV7-2 | - | 13 | few | CAQITRVGETQYF | TGTGCCCAAATTACCAGGGTTGGGGAGACCCAGTACTTC
TRBJ2-7 | TRBV6-2/TRBV6-3 | TRBD2 | 15 | - | CASRGLAGERYEQYF | TGTGCCAGCAGAGGACTAGCGGGAGAGAGGTACGAGCAGTACTTC
TRBJ1-5 | TRBV5-5 | TRBD1 | 19 | few | CASSLTGGTGWNSNQPQHF | TGTGCCAGCAGCTTGACGGGAGGGACAGGGTGGAATAGCAATCAGCCCCAGCATTTT
TRBJ1-1 | TRBV12-3/TRBV12-4 | - | 14 | many | CASSEQGGGTEAFF | TGTGCCAGCAGTGAACAGGGCGGGGGCACTGAAGCTTTCTTT
TRBJ1-1 | TRBV28 | - | 14 | - | CASSPRVMNTEAFF | TGTGCCAGCAGTCCCCGGGTCATGAACACTGAAGCTTTCTTT